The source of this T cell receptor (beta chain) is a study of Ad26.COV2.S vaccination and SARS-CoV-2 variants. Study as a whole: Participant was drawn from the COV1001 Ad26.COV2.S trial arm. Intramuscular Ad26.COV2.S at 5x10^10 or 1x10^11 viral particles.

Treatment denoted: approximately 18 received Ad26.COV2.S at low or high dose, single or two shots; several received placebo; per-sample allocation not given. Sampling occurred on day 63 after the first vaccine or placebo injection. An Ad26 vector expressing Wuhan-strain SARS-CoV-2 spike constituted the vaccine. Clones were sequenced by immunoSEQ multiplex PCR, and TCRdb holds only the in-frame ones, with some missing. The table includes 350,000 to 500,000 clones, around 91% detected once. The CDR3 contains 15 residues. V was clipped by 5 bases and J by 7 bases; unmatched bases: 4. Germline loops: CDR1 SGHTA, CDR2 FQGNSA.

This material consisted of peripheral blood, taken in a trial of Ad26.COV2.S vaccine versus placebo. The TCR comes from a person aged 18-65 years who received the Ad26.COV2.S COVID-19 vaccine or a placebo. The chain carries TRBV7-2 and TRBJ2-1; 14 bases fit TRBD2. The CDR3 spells CASSQGLAGENEQFF. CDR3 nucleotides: TGTGCCAGCAGCCAGGGACTAGCGGGAGAAAATGAGCAGTTCTTC. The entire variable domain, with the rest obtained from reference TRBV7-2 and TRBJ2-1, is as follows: GAGVSQSPSNKVTEKGKDVELRCDPISGHTALYWYRQSLGQGLEFLIYFQGNSAPDKSGLPSDRFSAERTGGSVSTLTIQRTQQEDSAVYLCASSQGLAGENEQFFGPGTRLTVL.